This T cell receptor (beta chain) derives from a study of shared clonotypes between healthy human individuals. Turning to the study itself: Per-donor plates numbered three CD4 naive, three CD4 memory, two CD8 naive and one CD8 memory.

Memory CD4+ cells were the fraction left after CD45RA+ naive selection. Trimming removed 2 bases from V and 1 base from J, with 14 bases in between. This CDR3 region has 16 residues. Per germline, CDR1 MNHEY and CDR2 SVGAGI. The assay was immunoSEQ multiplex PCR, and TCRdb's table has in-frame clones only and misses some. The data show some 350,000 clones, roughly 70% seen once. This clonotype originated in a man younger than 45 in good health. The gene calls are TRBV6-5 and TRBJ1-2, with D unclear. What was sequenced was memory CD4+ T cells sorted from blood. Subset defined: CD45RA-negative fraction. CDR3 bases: TGTGCCAGCAGTTACCGGGCGGTAACAGTTAACTATGGCTACACCTTC. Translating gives CASSYRAVTVNYGYTF.